The 27 T cell receptor beta chains below all came from one sample that was sequenced in a study of response to subunit inactivated influenza vaccine. From the RT-PCR reads, TCRdb called clonotypes with MiXCR, one entry per CDR3 protein. The sample has around 480,000 distinct CDR3 sequences; 15% to 20% are singletons. The source material was CD4+ T cells sorted from PBMCs, sampled about 24 months after vaccination. The receptors shown here come from a man aged 45-69 years who received an inactivated influenza vaccine.

The chain is built from TRBV10-3 and TRBJ1-1; no definite D call. Germline CDR1 ENHRY, CDR2 SYGVKD. Trimming took off 6 bases at V and 4 bases at J, with 9 bases between the two ends. The CDR3 sequence is 12 residues long. CDR3 in DNA: TGTGCCATCAGGGTAGGCCGCACTGAAGCTTTCTTT. This sequence encodes CAIRVGRTEAFF.

V is TRBV4-3 and J is TRBJ1-2; D gene uncertain. CDR1 LGHNA and CDR2 YSLEER come from the germline V gene. Trimming pared 0 bases from V and 8 bases from J, leaving 10 bases between. The CDR3 is made up of 13 amino acids. The CDR3 region is CASSQDPRRGYTF. CDR3 DNA: TGCGCCAGCAGCCAAGACCCCAGACGCGGCTACACCTTC.

This clonotype was seen only a few times. The J gene is TRBJ2-7, the V gene TRBV20-1, with D possibly matching TRBD1 (6 bases). Germline V CDR1 and CDR2: DFQATT, SNEGSKA (reference sequence). V was cut by 3 bases and J by 2 bases, with 14 bases left in between. The CDR3 runs 14 residues. The CDR3 here is CSASDRDTPYEQYF. DNA of the CDR3: TGCAGTGCTAGTGACCGGGACACCCCCTACGAGCAGTACTTC.

The rearrangement uses TRBV4-3 and TRBJ1-2; D possibly corresponds to TRBD1 (6 bases). Looked up from germline, CDR1 is LGHNA and CDR2 is YSLEER. The ends were cut back, 4 bases at V and 2 bases at J, with 14 bases in the middle. The CDR3 has 15 amino acids. DNA for the CDR3: TGCGCCAGCAGCCCTTCGGGACAAGGAAACTATGGCTACACCTTC. Amino acids: CASSPSGQGNYGYTF.

Comment on this clonotype: A much larger clonotype is one base distant, so this may be a read error. V and J are TRBV20-1 and TRBJ2-7; no definite D call. Germline assignment: CDR1 DFQATT and CDR2 SNEGSKA (reference sequence). There are 12 residues in the CDR3. Trimming removed 3 bases at V and 2 bases at J, with 8 bases between. Here the CDR3 reads CSASLQTYEQYF. In DNA, the CDR3 is TGCAGTGCTAGTTTGCAGACCTACGAGCAGTACTTC.

This clonotype was detected ten times or more. The chain carries TRBV6-2 or TRBV6-3 and TRBJ1-5; 7 positions agree with TRBD1. Trimming took 7 bases from V and 2 from J; bases not matched to a gene: 11. The CDR3 has 16 amino acids. Germline V gene sequence: CDR1 MNHEY, CDR2 SVGEGT. The CDR3 spells CASTTDRHVGNQPQHF. The CDR3 nucleotides are TGTGCCAGCACCACGGACAGGCATGTTGGCAATCAGCCCCAGCATTTT.

This chain joins TRBV20-1 and TRBJ1-2, with D uncertain. Germline V gene lookup returns CDR1 DFQATT and CDR2 SNEGSKA (reference sequence). V was cut by 5 bases and J by 3 bases, with 13 bases left in between. The length of the CDR3 is 13 residues. The DNA for the CDR3 is TGCAGTGCTCACCAGGAAGGGCACTATGGCTACACCTTC. Encoded protein: CSAHQEGHYGYTF.

The chain joins TRBV2 to TRBJ2-3; D is perhaps TRBD2 (5 bases). The germline V gene has CDR1 SNHLY and CDR2 FYNNEI. CDR3 length: 16 residues. Trimming shortened V by 3 bases and J by 0 bases, and 13 bases separated the two germline ends. CDR3 region: CASSDQALASTDTQYF. In nucleotides, the CDR3 is TGTGCCAGCAGTGATCAGGCCCTAGCTAGCACAGATACGCAGTATTTT.

The table lists this clonotype with a few counts. This sequence joins TRBV3-1 and TRBJ1-1; the D is unclear. Trimming took 6 bases from V and 1 from J, leaving 15 bases between them. Per germline, CDR1 LGHDT and CDR2 YNNKEL (reference sequence). The CDR3 runs to 15 residues. CDR3 nucleotide sequence: TGTGCCAGCAGACCCACTTGGGGTGGGAACACTGAAGCTTTCTTT. Its translation is CASRPTWGGNTEAFF.

The rearrangement uses TRBV10-3 and TRBJ2-3; D unclear. Per germline, CDR1 ENHRY and CDR2 SYGVKD. The CDR3 has 15 residues. Deletions cut 3 bases from V and 2 bases from J, with 12 bases between. The CDR3 spells CAISDSATPTDTQYF. The CDR3 nucleotides read TGTGCCATCAGTGATTCGGCCACACCCACAGATACGCAGTATTTT.

The chain has TRBV5-1 and TRBJ2-7, with D perhaps TRBD1 (5 bases). Trimming stripped 5 bases from V and 6 bases from J, with 15 bases between. From germline, CDR1 is SGHRS and CDR2 YFSETQ. The CDR3 runs 13 residues. The CDR3 DNA sequence: TGCGCCAGCAGTCCCGCAGGGTATGGCGAGCAGTACTTC. Encoded protein: CASSPAGYGEQYF.

This clonotype has more than one count but fewer than ten. The V gene is TRBV12-3 or TRBV12-4, the J gene TRBJ2-3, with 8 bases fitting TRBD1. The CDR3 is made up of 13 amino acids. With V trimmed by 6 bases and J by 10 bases, 9 bases remained unmatched. This CDR3 reads CASRPDRAASQYF. CDR3 nucleotide sequence: TGTGCCAGCAGACCGGACAGGGCGGCCTCGCAGTATTTT.

The rearrangement joins TRBV12-3 or TRBV12-4 to TRBJ2-5; 8 bases map to TRBD1. This CDR3 has 14 amino acids. The V segment lost 6 bases and the J segment 5 bases; nucleotides outside the gene matches: 8. The CDR3 DNA reads as TGTGCCAGCAGCCGACAGGGGACGGCCGAGACCCAGTACTTC. Translation: CASSRQGTAETQYF.

This clonotype appeared a few times. The chain carries TRBV28 and TRBJ1-5; 8 nucleotides align to TRBD1. Germline V gene data show CDR1 as MDHEN and CDR2 as SYDVKM. Trimming took 6 bases from V and 6 from J; bases not matched to a gene: 10. The CDR3 sequence is 15 residues long. In DNA, the CDR3 is TGTGCCAGCAGCCCCGACAGGGGAGGTGGTCAGCCCCAGCATTTT. It translates to CASSPDRGGGQPQHF.

This clonotype was detected only a few times. The genes are TRBV5-1 and TRBJ2-1; 12 bases fit TRBD2. The germline gives CDR1 SGHRS, CDR2 YFSETQ. Germline trimming cut 8 bases from V and 4 bases from J; bases unmatched to any gene: 7. This CDR3 spans 15 amino acids. CDR3: CASFRLAGAYNEQFF. The CDR3 DNA follows: TGCGCCAGTTTTAGACTAGCGGGGGCTTACAATGAGCAGTTCTTC.

In its sample, this clonotype was seen a few times. This chain links TRBV6-5 with TRBJ2-7, with a possible D match to TRBD2 (5 bases). Germline V CDR1 and CDR2: MNHEY, SVGAGI. The CDR3 covers 14 residues. The V gene lost 0 bases and the J gene lost 5 bases, with 11 bases spanning the gap. The CDR3 DNA reads as TGTGCCAGCAGTTACTCCGGGAATAGGGACGAGCAGTACTTC. This encodes CASSYSGNRDEQYF.

The chain is built from TRBV12-3 or TRBV12-4 and TRBJ2-3, with D possibly called TRBD1 or TRBD2 (5 bases each). The germline V and J ends were trimmed by 8 bases and 0 bases, with 12 bases remaining between them. CDR3 length equals 14 residues. CDR3 in DNA: TGTGCCAGCGCCCGGGGACGTAGCACAGATACGCAGTATTTT. It codes for CASARGRSTDTQYF.

This clonotype was found a few times. This likely comes from a read error, as the CDR3 has no conserved phenylalanine or tryptophan at its end. Because the CDR3's place on the DNA is in doubt, the DNA is left out and the CDR3 is given as listed by TCRdb. The genes are TRBV7-6 and TRBJ2-1. Germline V gives CDR1 SGHVS, CDR2 FNYEAQ. The CDR3 length equals 8 residues, ends included. This CDR3 is CASSFRFL.

CDR3 nucleotide sequence: TGTGCCAGTAGTCACTTGGGGTTTTCCACTGAAGCTTTCTTT. The encoded protein is CASSHLGFSTEAFF. V and J are TRBV19 and TRBJ1-1; D not certain. This CDR3 is built from 14 residues. The germline V and J ends were trimmed by 5 bases and 4 bases, with 14 bases remaining between them. Germline loops: CDR1 LNHDA, CDR2 SQIVND (reference sequence).

This clonotype has at least ten counts. The V call is TRBV10-3, the J call TRBJ1-1; D possibly corresponds to TRBD1 (5 bases). CDR3 size: 13 residues. The V end lost 4 bases, the J end lost 1 base, and 7 bases lay between the germline ends. CDR1 is ENHRY, CDR2 SYGVKD, per germline. In DNA form, the CDR3 reads TGTGCCATCAGTGCCAGGGAGAACACTGAAGCTTTCTTT. Its translation: CAISARENTEAFF.

There are many counts of this clonotype. This chain joins TRBV21-1 and TRBJ2-7; TRBD1, the D gene given by the table, was not confirmed from the DNA. TRBV21-1 has pseudogene status. The length of the CDR3 is 20 residues. This CDR3 is CASSKVQGDRRDRGWYEQYF. CDR3 DNA: TGTGCCAGCAGCAAAGTCCAGGGGGATCGACGGGACAGGGGGTGGTACGAGCAGTACTTC.

This clonotype was detected only once. This chain connects TRBV7-2 to TRBJ2-3; D perhaps matches TRBD1 (6 bases). The V gene lost 5 bases and the J gene lost 5 bases, with 14 bases spanning the gap. CDR3 length: 14 amino acids. In germline, CDR1 is SGHTA, CDR2 FQGNSA. The CDR3 bases are TGTGCCAGCAGCCCGTGGACAGTTGGAGATACGCAGTATTTT. Amino acids: CASSPWTVGDTQYF.

The chain has TRBV2 and TRBJ2-2; 10 bases line up with TRBD2. The germline gives CDR1 SNHLY, CDR2 FYNNEI. J gave up 5 bases and V 2 bases, and 5 bases lay outside the gene matches. The CDR3 is made up of 16 amino acids. The CDR3 nucleotides are TGTGCCAGCAGTGAAAGCCCTAGCGGGGGAACCGGGGAGCTGTTTTTT. It translates to CASSESPSGGTGELFF.

The chain links TRBV10-3 to TRBJ1-6; the D is unclear. This CDR3 region has 12 residues. CDR1 and CDR2 (germline): ENHRY, SYGVKD. V lost 4 bases and J 8 bases, leaving 6 bases between the germline ends. The CDR3 DNA reads TGTGCCATCAGTGGTCAGGATTCACCCCTCCACTTT. This gives the protein CAISGQDSPLHF.

The chain combines TRBV7-2 with TRBJ2-7; 11 bases match TRBD2. The germline CDR1 and CDR2 sequences are SGHTA and FQGNSA. The CDR3 totals 15 residues. V was pared by 5 bases and J by 3 bases, with 6 bases of the junction left unmatched. DNA of the CDR3: TGTGCCAGCAGCGTTGCCGGGACTAGCGGCTACGAGCAGTACTTC. This codes for CASSVAGTSGYEQYF.

This clonotype was detected many times. The chain carries TRBV7-2 and TRBJ2-7; 10 nucleotides match TRBD2. Germline V CDR1 and CDR2: SGHTA, FQGNSA. The V and J ends lost 2 bases and 3 bases, in that order; junction bases with no gene match: 7. The CDR3 loop spans 16 amino acids. The CDR3 nucleotides are TGTGCCAGCAGCTTAAATCCAGCTAGCGGGGGCTACGAGCAGTACTTC. Residues: CASSLNPASGGYEQYF.

This clonotype was seen ten or more times. V and J are TRBV7-2 and TRBJ1-6, with TRBD1 matching 8 bases. J lost 7 bases, V lost 2 bases, and 10 bases had no gene match. The germline V gene encodes CDR1 SGHTA and CDR2 FQGNSA. This CDR3 spans 17 amino acids. The CDR3 is CASSLLGQGGKNSPLHF. DNA of the CDR3: TGTGCCAGCAGCTTACTCGGACAGGGTGGAAAGAATTCACCCCTCCACTTT.